This entry is about one T cell receptor (beta chain). Its antigen is unidentified. This sample was taken from a study of T cell clones after liver transplantation. The study, taken as a whole, reports: A significant post-transplant drop in circulating graft-donor-reactive CD4 TCRbeta sequences occurred in most of the 8 subjects.

The protocol was immunoSEQ multiplex PCR, while the TCRdb copy is restricted to in-frame clones and leaves out a portion. The profile shows some 20,000 clones, around 80% of them singletons. CD3+CD4+ and CD3+CD8+ cells were FACS-sorted from thawed unstimulated PBMCs. The sequences come from CD8+ T cells from blood, collected about 50 months after liver transplant. This TCR derives from a human patient who received a liver transplant. The graft donor may have given rise to some T cells.

CDR3 residues: CASSTGTDSSYEQYF. In nucleotides, the CDR3 is TGTGCCAGCAGTACCGGGACGGATAGCTCCTACGAGCAGTACTTC. This rearrangement joins TRBV27 to TRBJ2-7; tentatively, D is TRBD1 or TRBD2 (5 bases each). Trimming stripped 5 bases from V and 0 bases from J, with 14 bases between. Germline V gene data show CDR1 as MNHEY and CDR2 as SMNVEV (reference sequence). This CDR3 spans 15 amino acids.